This TCR beta chain was sequenced during a study of blood T cell repertoires in COVID-19. About the research overall: Acute-phase and convalescent COVID-19 samples originated in the United States, Italy and Spain. The cDNA or gDNA used as material had been derived from T cells, B-cell-depleted T cells, or PBMCs.

Germline V CDR1 and CDR2: SGDLS, YYNGEE. Trimming cost V 4 bases and J 8 bases, with 15 bases left between them. This CDR3 has 13 residues. Repertoires were generated with immunoSEQ multiplex PCR, while TCRdb's copy carries only in-frame clones and drops some. The sample has 60,000 to 70,000 clones; 80% to 85% are singletons. What was sequenced was peripheral blood. The chain employs TRBV9 and TRBJ1-2, with a weak D call TRBD1 (6 bases). The clonotype originates from a woman aged 60-75 years with acute or convalescent COVID-19. CDR3 region: CASSPTGLQGYTF. CDR3 nucleotide sequence: TGTGCCAGCAGCCCTACAGGGCTTCAGGGCTACACCTTC.